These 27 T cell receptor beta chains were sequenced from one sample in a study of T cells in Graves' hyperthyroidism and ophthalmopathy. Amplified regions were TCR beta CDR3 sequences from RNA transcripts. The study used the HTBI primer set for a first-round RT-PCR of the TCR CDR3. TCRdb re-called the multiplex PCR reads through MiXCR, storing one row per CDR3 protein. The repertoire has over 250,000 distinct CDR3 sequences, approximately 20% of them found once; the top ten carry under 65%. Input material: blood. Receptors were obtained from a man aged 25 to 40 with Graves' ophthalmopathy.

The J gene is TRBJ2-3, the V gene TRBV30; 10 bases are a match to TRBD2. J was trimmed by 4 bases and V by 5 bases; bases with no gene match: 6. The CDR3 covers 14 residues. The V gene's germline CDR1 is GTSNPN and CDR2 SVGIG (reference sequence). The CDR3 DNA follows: TGTGCCTGGGCTAGCGGGAGTCTCCCAGATACGCAGTATTTT. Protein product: CAWASGSLPDTQYF.

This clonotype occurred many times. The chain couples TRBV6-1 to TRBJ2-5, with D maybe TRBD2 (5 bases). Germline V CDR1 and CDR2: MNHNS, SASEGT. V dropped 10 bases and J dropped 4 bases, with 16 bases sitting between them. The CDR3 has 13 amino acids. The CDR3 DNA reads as TGTGCCACCGCCAATCGGGATCTAGAGACCCAGTACTTC. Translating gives CATANRDLETQYF.

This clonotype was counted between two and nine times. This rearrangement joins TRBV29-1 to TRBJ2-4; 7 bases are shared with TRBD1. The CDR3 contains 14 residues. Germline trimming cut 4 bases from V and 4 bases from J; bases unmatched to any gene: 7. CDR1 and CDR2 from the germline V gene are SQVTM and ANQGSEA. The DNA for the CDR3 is TGCAGCGTTGGAACCGACAGGGTTAAAAACATTCAGTACTTC. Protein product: CSVGTDRVKNIQYF.

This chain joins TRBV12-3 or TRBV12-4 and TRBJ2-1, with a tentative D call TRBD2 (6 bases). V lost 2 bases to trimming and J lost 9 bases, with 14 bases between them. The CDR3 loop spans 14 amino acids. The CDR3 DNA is TGTGCCAGCAGTTTAATTCGGGTGGGGGGTGAGCAGTTCTTC. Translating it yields CASSLIRVGGEQFF.

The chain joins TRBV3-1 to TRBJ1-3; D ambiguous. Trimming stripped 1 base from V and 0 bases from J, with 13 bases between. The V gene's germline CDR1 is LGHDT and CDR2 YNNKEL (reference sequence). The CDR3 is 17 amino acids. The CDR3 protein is CASSQGTTSLSGNTIYF. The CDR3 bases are TGTGCCAGCAGCCAAGGCACAACTTCCCTCTCTGGAAACACCATATATTTT.

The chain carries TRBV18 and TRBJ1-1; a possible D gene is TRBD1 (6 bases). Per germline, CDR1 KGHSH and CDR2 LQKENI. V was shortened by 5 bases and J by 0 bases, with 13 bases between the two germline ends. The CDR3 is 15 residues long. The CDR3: CASSTGTTVNTEAFF. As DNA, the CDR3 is TGTGCCAGCTCAACCGGGACAACTGTGAACACTGAAGCTTTCTTT. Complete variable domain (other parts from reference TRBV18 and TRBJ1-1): NAGVMQNPRHLVRRRGQEARLRCSPMKGHSHVYWYRQLPEEGLKFMVYLQKENIIDESGMPKERFSAEFPKEGPSILRIQQVVRGDSAAYFCASSTGTTVNTEAFFGQGTRLTVV.

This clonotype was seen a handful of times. CDR3: CASRGSVNQPQHF. The CDR3 DNA sequence: TGTGCCAGCAGGGGGAGTGTGAATCAGCCCCAGCATTTT. V usage is TRBV6-1 and J usage is TRBJ1-5; D is unresolved. The CDR3 totals 13 residues. Germline V CDR1 and CDR2: MNHNS, SASEGT. V shed 6 bases and J shed 4 bases, with 10 bases lying between them.

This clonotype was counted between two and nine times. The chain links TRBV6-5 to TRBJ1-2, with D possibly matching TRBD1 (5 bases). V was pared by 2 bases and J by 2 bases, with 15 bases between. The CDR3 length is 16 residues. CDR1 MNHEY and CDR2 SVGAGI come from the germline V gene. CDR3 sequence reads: CASSYQPGLKNYGYTF. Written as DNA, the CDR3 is TGTGCCAGCAGTTACCAACCGGGACTCAAAAACTATGGCTACACCTTC.

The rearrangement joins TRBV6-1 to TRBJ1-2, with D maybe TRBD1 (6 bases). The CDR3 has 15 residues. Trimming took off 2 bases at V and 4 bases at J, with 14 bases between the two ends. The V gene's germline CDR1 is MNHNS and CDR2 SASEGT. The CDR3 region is CASSESWTAGYGYTF. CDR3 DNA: TGTGCCAGCAGTGAAAGCTGGACAGCGGGCTATGGCTACACCTTC.

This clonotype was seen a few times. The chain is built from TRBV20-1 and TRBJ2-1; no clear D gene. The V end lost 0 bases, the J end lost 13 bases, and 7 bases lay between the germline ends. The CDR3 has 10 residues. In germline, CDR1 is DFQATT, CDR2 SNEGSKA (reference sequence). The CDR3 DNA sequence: TGCAGTGCTAGAGAAGTAGGTCAGTTCTTC. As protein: CSAREVGQFF.

The CDR3 reads CASSSRGLAESEQYF. In nucleotides, the CDR3 is TGTGCCAGCAGCTCACGGGGACTAGCGGAATCCGAGCAGTACTTC. J is TRBJ2-7 and V is TRBV7-9; the match to TRBD2 covers 11 bases. The length of the CDR3 is 15 residues. The germline V gene has CDR1 SEHNR and CDR2 FQNEAQ (reference sequence). J was trimmed by 6 bases and V by 4 bases; bases with no gene match: 8. Looking up the rest from reference TRBV7-9 and TRBJ2-7 gives the full variable domain: DTGVSQNPRHKITKRGQNVTFRCDPISEHNRLYWYRQTLGQGPEFLTYFQNEAQLEKSRLLSDRFSAERPKGSFSTLEIQRTEQGDSAMYLCASSSRGLAESEQYFGPGTRLTVT.

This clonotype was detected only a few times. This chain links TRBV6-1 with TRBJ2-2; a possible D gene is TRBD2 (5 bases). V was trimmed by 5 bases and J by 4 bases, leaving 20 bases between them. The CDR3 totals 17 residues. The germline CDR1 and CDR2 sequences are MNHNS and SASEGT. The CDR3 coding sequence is TGTGCCAGCAGTCGAACTTTAGCGACGATACTCACCGGGGAGCTGTTTTTT. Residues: CASSRTLATILTGELFF.

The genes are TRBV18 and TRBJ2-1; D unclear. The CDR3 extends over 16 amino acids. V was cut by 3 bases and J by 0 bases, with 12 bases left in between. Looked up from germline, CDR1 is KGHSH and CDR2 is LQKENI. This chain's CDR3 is CASSPRDLSSYNEQFF. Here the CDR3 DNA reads TGTGCCAGCTCACCCCGCGATCTGAGCTCCTACAATGAGCAGTTCTTC.

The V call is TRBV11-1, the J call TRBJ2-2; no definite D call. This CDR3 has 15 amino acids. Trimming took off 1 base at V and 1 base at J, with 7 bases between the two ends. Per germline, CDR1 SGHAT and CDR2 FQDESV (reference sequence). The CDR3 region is CASSLVAMNTGELFF. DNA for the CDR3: TGTGCCAGCAGCTTAGTGGCCATGAACACCGGGGAGCTGTTTTTT. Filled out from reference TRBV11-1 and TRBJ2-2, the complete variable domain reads EAEVAQSPRYKITEKSQAVAFWCDPISGHATLYWYRQILGQGPELLVQFQDESVVDDSQLPKDRFSAERLKGVDSTLKIQPAELGDSAMYLCASSLVAMNTGELFFGEGSRLTVL.

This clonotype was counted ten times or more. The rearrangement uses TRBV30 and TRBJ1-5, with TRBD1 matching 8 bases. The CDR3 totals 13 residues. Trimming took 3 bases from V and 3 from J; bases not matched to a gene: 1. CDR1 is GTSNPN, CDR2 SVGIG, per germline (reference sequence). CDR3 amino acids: CAWRDRVNQPQHF. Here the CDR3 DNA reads TGTGCCTGGAGGGACAGGGTCAATCAGCCCCAGCATTTT.

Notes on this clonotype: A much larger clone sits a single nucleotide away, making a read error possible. For the CDR3, the DNA is TGTGCCTGGAGTTTAGGGGCAGGGACGCAGTATTTT. Translating gives CAWSLGAGTQYF. The V and J genes are TRBV30 and TRBJ2-3, with D perhaps matching TRBD1 (5 bases). CDR1 and CDR2 from the germline V gene are GTSNPN and SVGIG (reference sequence). The CDR3 spans 12 residues. Trimming stripped 2 bases from V and 9 bases from J, with 12 bases between.

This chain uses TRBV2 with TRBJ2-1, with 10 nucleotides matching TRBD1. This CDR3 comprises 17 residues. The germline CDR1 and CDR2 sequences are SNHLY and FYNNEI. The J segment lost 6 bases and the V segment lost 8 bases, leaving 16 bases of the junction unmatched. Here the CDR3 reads CASRSTGGAPRANEQFF. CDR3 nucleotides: TGTGCCAGCCGATCGACAGGGGGCGCCCCGAGGGCCAATGAGCAGTTCTTC.

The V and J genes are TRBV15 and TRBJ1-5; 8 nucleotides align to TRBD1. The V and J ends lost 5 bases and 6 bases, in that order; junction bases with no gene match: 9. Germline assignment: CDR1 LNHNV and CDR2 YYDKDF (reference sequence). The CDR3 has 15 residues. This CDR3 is CATSLNRGGSQPQHF. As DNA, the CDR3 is TGTGCCACCAGCTTAAACAGGGGGGGTTCTCAGCCCCAGCATTTT.

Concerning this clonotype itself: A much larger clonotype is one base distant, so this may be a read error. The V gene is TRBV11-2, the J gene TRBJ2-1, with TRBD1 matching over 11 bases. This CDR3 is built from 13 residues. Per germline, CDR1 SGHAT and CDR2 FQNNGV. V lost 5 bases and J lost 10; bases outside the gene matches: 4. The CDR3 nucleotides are TGTGCCAGCAGCCCGGACAGGGGGCTAGAGCAGTTCTTC. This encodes CASSPDRGLEQFF.

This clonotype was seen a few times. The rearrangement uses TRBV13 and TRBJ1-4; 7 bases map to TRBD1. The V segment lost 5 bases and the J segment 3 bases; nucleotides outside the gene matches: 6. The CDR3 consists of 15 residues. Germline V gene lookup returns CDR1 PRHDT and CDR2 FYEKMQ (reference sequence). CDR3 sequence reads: CASSLRQGPNEKLFF. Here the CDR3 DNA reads TGTGCCAGCAGCCTTAGACAGGGCCCTAATGAAAAACTGTTTTTT. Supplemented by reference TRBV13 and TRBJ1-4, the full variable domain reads AAGVIQSPRHLIKEKRETATLKCYPIPRHDTVYWYQQGPGQDPQFLISFYEKMQSDKGSIPDRFSAQQFSDYHSELNMSSLELGDSALYFCASSLRQGPNEKLFFGSGTQLSVL.

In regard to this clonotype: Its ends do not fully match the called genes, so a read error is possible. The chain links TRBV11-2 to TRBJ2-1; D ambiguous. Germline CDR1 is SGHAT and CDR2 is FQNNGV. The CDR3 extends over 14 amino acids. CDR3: CASSLARSCNEQFF. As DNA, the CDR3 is TGTGCCAGCAGCTTAGCCCGCTCCTGCAATGAGCAGTTCTTC.

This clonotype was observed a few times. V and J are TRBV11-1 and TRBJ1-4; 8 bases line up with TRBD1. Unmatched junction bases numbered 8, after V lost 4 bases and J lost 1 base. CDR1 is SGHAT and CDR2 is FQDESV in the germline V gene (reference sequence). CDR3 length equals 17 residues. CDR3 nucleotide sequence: TGTGCCAGCAGCTCCGGACAGGGAATAGGAACTAATGAAAAACTGTTTTTT. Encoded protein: CASSSGQGIGTNEKLFF.

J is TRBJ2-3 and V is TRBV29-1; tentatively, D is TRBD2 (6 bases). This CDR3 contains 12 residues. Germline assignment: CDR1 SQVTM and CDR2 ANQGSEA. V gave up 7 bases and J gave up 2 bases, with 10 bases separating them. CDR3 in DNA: TGCAGCGGTAGCGGTTTCACAGATACGCAGTATTTT. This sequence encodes CSGSGFTDTQYF.

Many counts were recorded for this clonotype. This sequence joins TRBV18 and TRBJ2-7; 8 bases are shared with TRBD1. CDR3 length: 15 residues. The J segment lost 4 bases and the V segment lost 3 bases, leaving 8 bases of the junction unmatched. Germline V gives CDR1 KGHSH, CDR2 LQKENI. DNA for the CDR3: TGTGCCAGCTCACCCGACAGGGGCAATCTTTACGAGCAGTACTTC. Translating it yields CASSPDRGNLYEQYF.

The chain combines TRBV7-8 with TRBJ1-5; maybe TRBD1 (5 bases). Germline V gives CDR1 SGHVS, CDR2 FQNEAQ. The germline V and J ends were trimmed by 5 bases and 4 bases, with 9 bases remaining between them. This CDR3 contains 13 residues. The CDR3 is CASSAQGNQPQHF. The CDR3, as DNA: TGTGCCAGCAGCGCCCAGGGAAATCAGCCCCAGCATTTT. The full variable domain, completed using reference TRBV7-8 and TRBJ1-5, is GAGVSQSPRYKVAKRGQDVALRCDPISGHVSLFWYQQALGQGPEFLTYFQNEAQLDKSGLPSDRFFAERPEGSVSTLKIQRTQQEDSAVYLCASSAQGNQPQHFGDGTRLSIL.

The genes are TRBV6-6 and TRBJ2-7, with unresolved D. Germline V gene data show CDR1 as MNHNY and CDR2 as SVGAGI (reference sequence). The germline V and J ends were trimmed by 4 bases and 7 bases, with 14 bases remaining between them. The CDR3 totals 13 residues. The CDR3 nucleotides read TGTGCCAGCAGTTCCTCGGGCCACCGGGAGCAGTACTTC. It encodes CASSSSGHREQYF.

CDR3 amino acids: CASSQRGTTDTQYF. In DNA, the CDR3 is TGTGCCAGCTCCCAGCGGGGAACCACAGATACGCAGTATTTT. The V call is TRBV19, the J call TRBJ2-3, with 7 positions matching TRBD2. Per the germline V gene, CDR1 is LNHDA and CDR2 is SQIVND (reference sequence). With 9 bases clipped from V and 2 bases from J, the junction kept 8 bases outside the gene matches. The CDR3 is 14 residues long.